Included here is one T cell receptor (beta chain) sequence, with context. This sample is part of a study of prognosis after radiotherapy for stage I lung cancer. Study-wide context: Considered medically inoperable were all of the patients with non-small cell lung cancer.

Without prior chemotherapy, radiotherapy or other malignancies, every patient was node-negative by CT and PET/CT. The CDR3 runs 14 residues. Genomic DNA served as the source from which two-round multiplex PCR generated TCR beta CDR3 amplicons. Primers (each specific to one TRBV or TRBJ gene) were used in first-round PCR. From the multiplex PCR reads, TCRdb called clonotypes with MiXCR, one entry per CDR3 protein. This table has over 14,000 distinct CDR3 sequences, approximately 30% appearing once. V is TRBV12-3 or TRBV12-4 and J is TRBJ2-5; D gene unclear. The source was PBMCs, collected before or after stereotactic body radiation therapy (not recorded which). This clonotype was sampled from a donor over 45 with non-small cell lung cancer. The CDR3 DNA is TGTGAAGCAGCCCCGGGCCAAGTAAGAGAGACCCAGTACTTC. Amino acids: CEAAPGQVRETQYF.